These 24 T cell receptor beta chains share one sample of origin, sequenced in a study of graft-versus-host responses after intestinal transplantation. Clones were sequenced by immunoSEQ multiplex PCR, and TCRdb holds only the in-frame ones, with some missing. The sample contains some 120,000 clones, around 94% of which appear only once. These receptors' targets are unknown. The specimen was unstimulated CD8+ T cells sorted from spleen or lymph node cells, collected before transplant. These receptors all come from a human donor who was the organ donor for an intestinal transplant.

This rearrangement joins TRBV10-3 to TRBJ1-1; 9 positions match TRBD1. J gave up 0 bases and V 6 bases, and 5 bases lay outside the gene matches. Germline values: CDR1 ENHRY, CDR2 SYGVKD. The CDR3 totals 15 residues. CDR3 sequence (DNA): TGTGCCATCAGCCCGGGACAGGGAATGAACACTGAAGCTTTCTTT. The encoded protein is CAISPGQGMNTEAFF.

This chain links TRBV27 with TRBJ2-5; no clear D gene. There are 13 residues in the CDR3. Trimming removed 6 bases at V and 4 bases at J, with 12 bases between. Germline CDR1 is MNHEY and CDR2 is SMNVEV (reference sequence). CDR3 region: CASSPRWGETQYF. In DNA, the CDR3 is TGTGCCAGCAGCCCTCGTTGGGGAGAGACCCAGTACTTC.

The chain is built from TRBV5-1 and TRBJ2-7, with unresolved D. The CDR3 is 14 residues long. V was cut by 5 bases and J by 2 bases, with 14 bases left in between. The germline CDR1 and CDR2 sequences are SGHRS and YFSETQ. In DNA, the CDR3 is TGCGCCAGCAGGGTGGCCCCCGGCGCCTACGAGCAGTACTTC. This gives the protein CASRVAPGAYEQYF.

The V gene is TRBV5-1, the J gene TRBJ1-1, with TRBD1 matching over 8 bases. The ends lost 4 bases at V and 6 bases at J; junction bases unmatched: 5. The CDR3 totals 13 residues. Germline assignment: CDR1 SGHRS and CDR2 YFSETQ. Here the CDR3 reads CASSARTGSEAFF. The CDR3 DNA reads TGCGCCAGCAGCGCCCGGACAGGGTCTGAAGCTTTCTTT. The complete variable domain, with remaining parts taken from reference TRBV5-1 and TRBJ1-1, reads KAGVTQTPRYLIKTRGQQVTLSCSPISGHRSVSWYQQTPGQGLQFLFEYFSETQRNKGNFPGRFSGRQFSNSRSEMNVSTLELGDSALYLCASSARTGSEAFFGQGTRLTVV.

The rearrangement links TRBV5-5 to TRBJ2-7; D uncertain. V was cut by 0 bases and J by 7 bases, with 8 bases left in between. This CDR3 is built from 12 residues. Germline CDR1 SGHKS, CDR2 YYEKEE (reference sequence). The chain's CDR3 is CASSLGGREQYF. The CDR3 DNA is TGTGCCAGCAGCTTGGGGGGAAGGGAGCAGTACTTC.

This chain connects TRBV5-6 to TRBJ1-5; D not certain. The V and J ends lost 4 bases and 0 bases respectively, with 2 bases between them. Germline V gene lookup returns CDR1 SGHDT and CDR2 YYEEEE. The CDR3 is made up of 12 amino acids. Here the CDR3 reads CASSLSNQPQHF. The DNA of the CDR3 is TGTGCCAGCAGCCTTAGCAATCAGCCCCAGCATTTT.

This chain uses TRBV19 with TRBJ2-5; D possibly corresponds to TRBD1 (6 bases). CDR1 is LNHDA and CDR2 is SQIVND in the germline V gene (reference sequence). V was cut by 1 base and J by 5 bases, with 11 bases left in between. This CDR3 has 14 amino acids. CDR3: CASSIATGLETQYF. DNA of the CDR3: TGTGCCAGTAGTATAGCCACAGGGTTGGAGACCCAGTACTTC.

The J gene is TRBJ1-4, the V gene TRBV7-2; 7 bases are a match to TRBD1. The CDR3 has 15 amino acids. The germline V gene has CDR1 SGHTA and CDR2 FQGNSA. Trimming at V came to 5 bases and at J to 0 bases, leaving 3 bases not matched to a gene. The CDR3 spells CASSPQGATNEKLFF. CDR3 in DNA: TGTGCCAGCAGCCCCCAGGGGGCAACTAATGAAAAACTGTTTTTT.

This sequence joins TRBV4-1 and TRBJ2-1; TRBD2 matches at 8 bases. The CDR3 has 17 amino acids. Looked up from germline, CDR1 is MGHRA and CDR2 is YSYEKL. The J segment lost 4 bases and the V segment lost 2 bases, leaving 10 bases of the junction unmatched. The CDR3 nucleotides read TGCGCCAGCAGCCAACCTCCGGGACTAGGCAAATACAATGAGCAGTTCTTC. Residues: CASSQPPGLGKYNEQFF.

For this clone: A read error may account for a junction end that differs from germline. The rearrangement links TRBV7-3 to TRBJ2-1; D might be TRBD1 or TRBD2, each matching 5 bases. The CDR3 runs to 12 residues. The germline V gene encodes CDR1 SGHTA and CDR2 FQGTGA. CDR3: CASSLMGPGSLF. CDR3 DNA sequence: TGTGCCAGCAGCTTAATGGGACCAGGGTCACTCTTC.

This clone turned up a few times. The J gene is TRBJ1-4, the V gene TRBV7-9; no clear D gene. The CDR3 consists of 12 residues. Looked up from germline, CDR1 is SEHNR and CDR2 is FQNEAQ (reference sequence). The V end was cut by 8 bases, the J end by 8 bases, with 12 bases between. Here the CDR3 reads CASQLFTEKLFF. In DNA form, the CDR3 reads TGTGCCAGCCAGCTGTTTACCGAAAAACTGTTTTTT.

In DNA, the CDR3 is TGTGCCAGCAGTTCCACCGGGACCCCTGGGGGCAATCAGCCCCAGCATTTT. Encoded protein: CASSSTGTPGGNQPQHF. The chain has TRBV27 and TRBJ1-5; D possibly corresponds to TRBD1 (5 bases). The CDR3 is 17 amino acids. Germline CDR1 and CDR2: MNHEY and SMNVEV (reference sequence). The germline V and J ends were trimmed by 4 bases and 2 bases, with 18 bases remaining between them.

This chain joins TRBV27 and TRBJ2-7, with 12 bases identical to TRBD2. The length of the CDR3 is 14 residues. V lost 5 bases to trimming and J lost 2 bases; unmatched junction nucleotides: 1. Per the germline V gene, CDR1 is MNHEY and CDR2 is SMNVEV (reference sequence). The CDR3 loop is CASSRTSGTYEQYF. The CDR3 DNA follows: TGTGCCAGCAGTCGGACTAGCGGGACCTACGAGCAGTACTTC.

The J gene is TRBJ2-7, the V gene TRBV9; D possibly corresponds to TRBD1 (6 bases). CDR3 length: 15 amino acids. CDR1 is SGDLS and CDR2 is YYNGEE in the germline V gene. V shed 0 bases and J shed 5 bases, with 15 bases lying between them. The CDR3 DNA is TGTGCCAGCAGCGTAGCAGGACAGCCCCTCGACGAGCAGTACTTC. Translated: CASSVAGQPLDEQYF.

V is TRBV6-5 and J is TRBJ1-2; D gene unclear. CDR1 and CDR2 (germline): MNHEY, SVGAGI. The CDR3 totals 14 residues. V lost 5 bases, J lost 4 bases, and 14 bases lay in between. CDR3 nucleotide sequence: TGTGCCAGCAGTGAACTAGGATCCCCCTATGGCTACACCTTC. It specifies CASSELGSPYGYTF.

The chain is built from TRBV4-1 and TRBJ2-1; possibly TRBD1 for D (6 bases). Per the germline V gene, CDR1 is MGHRA and CDR2 is YSYEKL. The V end lost 1 base, the J end lost 11 bases, and 27 bases lay between the germline ends. The CDR3 loop spans 18 amino acids. The CDR3 bases are TGCGCCAGCAGCCAAGTTAGTCTTGGAGTCTCCGGGACACCTCAGCAGTTCTTC. Translation: CASSQVSLGVSGTPQQFF.

The rearrangement joins TRBV4-3 to TRBJ2-1, with 8 bases aligning to TRBD2. V lost 8 bases, J lost 5 bases, and 20 bases stayed unmatched. Germline CDR1 and CDR2: LGHNA and YSLEER. This CDR3 is 18 amino acids long. The CDR3 sequence: CASPRDQTGLERNNEQFF. The CDR3 DNA reads as TGCGCCAGCCCGAGGGACCAAACGGGACTAGAGAGAAACAATGAGCAGTTCTTC.

This chain joins TRBV27 and TRBJ2-3; 7 bases are shared with TRBD1. The V gene's germline CDR1 is MNHEY and CDR2 SMNVEV (reference sequence). The V and J ends lost 6 bases and 2 bases, in that order; junction bases with no gene match: 11. This CDR3 contains 16 residues. This CDR3 is CASSLGQSTTTDTQYF. The CDR3 DNA is TGTGCCAGCAGCCTGGGACAGTCTACCACCACAGATACGCAGTATTTT.

The chain combines TRBV9 with TRBJ1-1, with D perhaps matching TRBD1 (5 bases). Germline V gene data show CDR1 as SGDLS and CDR2 as YYNGEE. This CDR3 has 15 amino acids. With 0 bases removed from V and 7 bases from J, the gap between germline ends came to 16 bases. The CDR3 DNA follows: TGTGCCAGCAGCGTAGGGGAGGGGACCGCCCTTGAAGCTTTCTTT. Residues: CASSVGEGTALEAFF.

This chain joins TRBV6-5 and TRBJ2-2; D not resolved. Trimming removed 4 bases at V and 7 bases at J, with 16 bases between. This CDR3 is 15 amino acids long. CDR1 is MNHEY, CDR2 SVGAGI, per germline. The DNA for the CDR3 is TGTGCCAGCAGTTTTAGCTGGGATTTAAGCGGGGAGCTGTTTTTT. Translating it yields CASSFSWDLSGELFF.

This rearrangement joins TRBV19 to TRBJ2-1, with D unclear. The CDR3 totals 16 residues. V shed 7 bases and J shed 6 bases, with 22 bases lying between them. Germline assignment: CDR1 LNHDA and CDR2 SQIVND (reference sequence). CDR3 sequence reads: CASNPEPGYISNEQFF. In nucleotides, the CDR3 is TGTGCCAGTAACCCTGAACCCGGGTATATCTCCAATGAGCAGTTCTTC. Using reference TRBV19 and TRBJ2-1 for the parts outside the CDR3, the full variable domain is DGGITQSPKYLFRKEGQNVTLSCEQNLNHDAMYWYRQDPGQGLRLIYYSQIVNDFQKGDIAEGYSVSREKKESFPLTVTSAQKNPTAFYLCASNPEPGYISNEQFFGPGTRLTVL.

The rearrangement joins TRBV4-1 to TRBJ2-7, with 7 bases identical to TRBD1. With 2 bases clipped from V and 6 bases from J, the junction kept 1 base outside the gene matches. The CDR3 runs to 12 residues. The germline CDR1 and CDR2 sequences are MGHRA and YSYEKL. CDR3 residues: CASSQNRGEQYF. The CDR3 DNA is TGCGCCAGCAGCCAAAACAGGGGCGAGCAGTACTTC.

The rearrangement uses TRBV27 and TRBJ2-7; D possibly corresponds to TRBD2 (6 bases). V lost 4 bases, J lost 4 bases, and 20 bases lay in between. The CDR3 totals 16 residues. Per the germline V gene, CDR1 is MNHEY and CDR2 is SMNVEV (reference sequence). In nucleotides, the CDR3 is TGTGCCAGCAGTTGGGTTCGGGACGGAGGACTATACGAGCAGTACTTC. Translation gives CASSWVRDGGLYEQYF.

The genes are TRBV30 and TRBJ2-7; 7 bases agree with TRBD1. CDR3 length equals 13 residues. Germline V gene sequence: CDR1 GTSNPN, CDR2 SVGIG (reference sequence). V was pared by 2 bases and J by 0 bases, with 1 base of the junction left unmatched. CDR3 bases: TGTGCCTGGAGTACAGGGGTCTCCTACGAGCAGTACTTC. It encodes CAWSTGVSYEQYF. The variable domain in full, completed from reference TRBV30 and TRBJ2-7, reads SQTIHQWPATLVQPVGSPLSLECTVEGTSNPNLYWYRQAAGRGLQLLFYSVGIGQISSEVPQNLSASRPQDRQFILSSKKLLLSDSGFYLCAWSTGVSYEQYFGPGTRLTVT.